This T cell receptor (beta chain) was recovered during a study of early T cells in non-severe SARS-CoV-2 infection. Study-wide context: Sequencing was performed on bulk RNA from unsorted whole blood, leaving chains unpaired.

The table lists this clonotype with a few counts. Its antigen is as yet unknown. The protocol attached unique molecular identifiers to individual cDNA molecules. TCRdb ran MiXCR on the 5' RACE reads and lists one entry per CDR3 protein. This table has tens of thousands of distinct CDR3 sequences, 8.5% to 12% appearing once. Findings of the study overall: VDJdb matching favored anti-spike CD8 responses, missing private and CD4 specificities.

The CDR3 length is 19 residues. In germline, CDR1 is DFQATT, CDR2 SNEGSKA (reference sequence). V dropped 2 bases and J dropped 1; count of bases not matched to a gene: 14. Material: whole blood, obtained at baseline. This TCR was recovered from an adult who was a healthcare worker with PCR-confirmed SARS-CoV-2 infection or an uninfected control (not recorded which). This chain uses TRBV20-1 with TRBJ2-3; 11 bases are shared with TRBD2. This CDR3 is CSARPPTSGRSRGTDTQYF. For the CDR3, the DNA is TGCAGTGCTAGACCCCCAACTAGCGGGAGATCCCGTGGCACAGATACGCAGTATTTT.